This T cell receptor (beta chain) originates from a study of shared clonotypes between healthy human individuals. This clone was counted between two and nine times. Adults of Caucasian background living in Nashville, Tennessee made up all donors. The protocol was immunoSEQ multiplex PCR, while the TCRdb copy is restricted to in-frame clones and leaves out a portion. The sample consists of more than 150,000 clones, approximately 61% of them appearing once. Germline CDR1 and CDR2: SGHRS and YFSETQ. This CDR3 has 13 amino acids. V was trimmed by 0 bases and J by 6 bases, leaving 7 bases between them. The clonotype originates from a man aged 25 to 40 in good health. The chain combines TRBV5-1 with TRBJ2-1; D gene ambiguous. Material: memory CD4+ T cells sorted from blood. Regarding subset: CD45RA-negative fraction. The CDR3 region is CASSLEVGNEQFF. CDR3 DNA sequence: TGCGCCAGCAGCTTGGAGGTGGGCAATGAGCAGTTCTTC.